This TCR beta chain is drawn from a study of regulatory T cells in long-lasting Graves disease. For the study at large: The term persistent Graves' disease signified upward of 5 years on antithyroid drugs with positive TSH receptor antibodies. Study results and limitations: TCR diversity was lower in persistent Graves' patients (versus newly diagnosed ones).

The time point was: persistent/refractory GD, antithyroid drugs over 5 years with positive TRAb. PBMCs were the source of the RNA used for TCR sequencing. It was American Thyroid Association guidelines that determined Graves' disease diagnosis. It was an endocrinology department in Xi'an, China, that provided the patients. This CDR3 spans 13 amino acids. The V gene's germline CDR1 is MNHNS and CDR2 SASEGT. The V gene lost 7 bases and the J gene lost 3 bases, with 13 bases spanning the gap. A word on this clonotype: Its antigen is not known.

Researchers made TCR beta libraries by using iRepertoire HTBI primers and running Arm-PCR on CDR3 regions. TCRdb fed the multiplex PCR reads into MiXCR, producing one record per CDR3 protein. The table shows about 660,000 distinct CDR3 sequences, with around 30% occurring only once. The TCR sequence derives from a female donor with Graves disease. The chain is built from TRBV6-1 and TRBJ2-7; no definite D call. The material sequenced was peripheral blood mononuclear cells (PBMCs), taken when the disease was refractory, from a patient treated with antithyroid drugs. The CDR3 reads CASIPPDDYEQYF. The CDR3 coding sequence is TGTGCCAGCATTCCACCAGATGACTACGAGCAGTACTTC.